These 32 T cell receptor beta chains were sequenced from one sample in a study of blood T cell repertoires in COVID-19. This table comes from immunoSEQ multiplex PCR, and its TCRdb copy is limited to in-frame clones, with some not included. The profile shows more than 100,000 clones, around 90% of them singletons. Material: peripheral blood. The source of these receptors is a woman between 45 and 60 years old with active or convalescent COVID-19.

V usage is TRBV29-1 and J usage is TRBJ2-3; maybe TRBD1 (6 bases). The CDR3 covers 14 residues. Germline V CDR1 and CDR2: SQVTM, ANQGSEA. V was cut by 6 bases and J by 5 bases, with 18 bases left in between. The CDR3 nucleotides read TGCAGCGTCCGTCGAGGACAGAGTGGAGATACGCAGTATTTT. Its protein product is CSVRRGQSGDTQYF.

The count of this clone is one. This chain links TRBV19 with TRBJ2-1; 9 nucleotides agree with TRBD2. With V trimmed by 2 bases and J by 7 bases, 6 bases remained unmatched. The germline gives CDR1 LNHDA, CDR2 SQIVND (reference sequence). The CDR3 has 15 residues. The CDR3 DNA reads TGTGCCAGTAGTATAAGCGGGAGGACCGGGAATGAGCAGTTCTTC. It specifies CASSISGRTGNEQFF.

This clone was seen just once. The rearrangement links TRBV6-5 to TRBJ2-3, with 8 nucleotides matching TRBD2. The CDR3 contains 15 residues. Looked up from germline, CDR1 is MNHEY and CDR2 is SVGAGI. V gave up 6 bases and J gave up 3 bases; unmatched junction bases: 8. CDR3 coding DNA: TGTGCCAGCAGGGAGAGTCTAGCGGGTACAGATACGCAGTATTTT. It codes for CASRESLAGTDTQYF.

The CDR3 DNA reads as TGTGCCAGCAGACAGGGGCTTTCTCAGCCCCAGCATTTT. Encoded protein: CASRQGLSQPQHF. The J gene is TRBJ1-5, the V gene TRBV6-5; 7 nucleotides match TRBD1. From germline, CDR1 is MNHEY and CDR2 SVGAGI. The CDR3 spans 13 residues. Trimming removed 6 bases from V and 6 bases from J; junction bases left unmatched: 5.

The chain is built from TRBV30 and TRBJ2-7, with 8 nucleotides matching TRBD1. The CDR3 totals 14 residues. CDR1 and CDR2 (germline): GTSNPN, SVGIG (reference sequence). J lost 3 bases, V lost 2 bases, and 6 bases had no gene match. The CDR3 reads CAWSRAGGVYEQYF. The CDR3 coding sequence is TGTGCCTGGAGTAGGGCAGGGGGCGTCTACGAGCAGTACTTC.

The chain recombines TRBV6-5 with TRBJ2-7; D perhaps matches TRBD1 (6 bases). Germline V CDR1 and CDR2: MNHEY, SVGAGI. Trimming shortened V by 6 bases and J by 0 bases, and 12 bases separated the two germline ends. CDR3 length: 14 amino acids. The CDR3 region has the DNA TGTGCCAGCAGAAGAACAGGGATCTCCTACGAGCAGTACTTC. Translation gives CASRRTGISYEQYF.

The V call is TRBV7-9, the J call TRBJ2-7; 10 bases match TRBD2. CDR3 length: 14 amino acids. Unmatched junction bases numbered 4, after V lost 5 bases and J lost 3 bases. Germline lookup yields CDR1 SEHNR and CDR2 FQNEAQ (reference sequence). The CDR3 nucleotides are TGTGCCAGCAGCGGCTGGACTAGCGGCTACGAGCAGTACTTC. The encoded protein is CASSGWTSGYEQYF.

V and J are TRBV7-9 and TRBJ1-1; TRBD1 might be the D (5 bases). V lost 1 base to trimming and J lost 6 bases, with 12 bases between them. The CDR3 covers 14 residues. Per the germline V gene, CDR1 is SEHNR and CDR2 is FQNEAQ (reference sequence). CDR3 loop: CASSLGLWGAEAFF. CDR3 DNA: TGTGCCAGCAGCTTAGGGCTCTGGGGCGCTGAAGCTTTCTTT.

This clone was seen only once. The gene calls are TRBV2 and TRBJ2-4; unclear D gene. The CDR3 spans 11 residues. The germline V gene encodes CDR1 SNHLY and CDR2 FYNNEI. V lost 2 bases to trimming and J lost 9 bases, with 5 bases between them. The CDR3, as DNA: TGTGCCAGCAGTGAATTCGTCATTCAGTACTTC. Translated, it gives CASSEFVIQYF. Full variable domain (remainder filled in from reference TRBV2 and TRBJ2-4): EPEVTQTPSHQVTQMGQEVILRCVPISNHLYFYWYRQILGQKVEFLVSFYNNEISEKSEIFDDQFSVERPDGSNFTLKIRSTKLEDSAMYFCASSEFVIQYFGAGTRLSVL.

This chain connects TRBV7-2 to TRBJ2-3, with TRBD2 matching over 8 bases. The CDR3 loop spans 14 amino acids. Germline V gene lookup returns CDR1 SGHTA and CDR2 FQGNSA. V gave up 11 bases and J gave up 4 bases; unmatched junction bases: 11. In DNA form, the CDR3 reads TGTGCCCCCGGGAGGGCCACGGGCCCAGATACGCAGTATTTT. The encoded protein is CAPGRATGPDTQYF.

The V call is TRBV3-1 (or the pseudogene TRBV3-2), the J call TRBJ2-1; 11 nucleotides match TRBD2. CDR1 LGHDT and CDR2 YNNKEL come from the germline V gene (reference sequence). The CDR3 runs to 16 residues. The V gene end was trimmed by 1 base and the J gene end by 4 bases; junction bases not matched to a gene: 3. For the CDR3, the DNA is TGTGCCAGCAGCCAAGTGGGACTAGCGGTTTACAATGAGCAGTTCTTC. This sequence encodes CASSQVGLAVYNEQFF.

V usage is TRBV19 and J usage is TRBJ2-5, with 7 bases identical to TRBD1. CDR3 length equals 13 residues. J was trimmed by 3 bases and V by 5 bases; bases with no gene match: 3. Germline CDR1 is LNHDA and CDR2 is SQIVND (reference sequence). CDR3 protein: CASSDRVKETQYF. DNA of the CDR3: TGTGCCAGTAGTGACAGGGTTAAAGAGACCCAGTACTTC. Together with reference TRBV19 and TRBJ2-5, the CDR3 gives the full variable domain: DGGITQSPKYLFRKEGQNVTLSCEQNLNHDAMYWYRQDPGQGLRLIYYSQIVNDFQKGDIAEGYSVSREKKESFPLTVTSAQKNPTAFYLCASSDRVKETQYFGPGTRLLVL.

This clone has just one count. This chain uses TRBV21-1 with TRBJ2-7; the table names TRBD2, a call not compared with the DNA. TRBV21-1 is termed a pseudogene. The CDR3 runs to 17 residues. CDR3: CASSKGTYHSSSYEQYF. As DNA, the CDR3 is TGTGCCAGCAGCAAAGGAACTTATCATTCAAGCTCCTACGAGCAGTACTTC.

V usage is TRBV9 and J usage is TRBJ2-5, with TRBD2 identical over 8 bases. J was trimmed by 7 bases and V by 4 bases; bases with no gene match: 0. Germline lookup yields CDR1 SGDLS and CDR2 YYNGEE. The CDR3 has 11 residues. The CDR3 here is CASSRGGTQYF. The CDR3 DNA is TGTGCCAGCAGCCGGGGGGGGACCCAGTACTTC.

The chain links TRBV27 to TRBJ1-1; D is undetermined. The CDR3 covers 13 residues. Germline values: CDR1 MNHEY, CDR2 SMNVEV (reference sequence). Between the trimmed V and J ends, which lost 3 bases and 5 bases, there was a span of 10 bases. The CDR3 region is CASSFLRGTEAFF. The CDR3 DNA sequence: TGTGCCAGCAGTTTTTTACGGGGTACTGAAGCTTTCTTT.

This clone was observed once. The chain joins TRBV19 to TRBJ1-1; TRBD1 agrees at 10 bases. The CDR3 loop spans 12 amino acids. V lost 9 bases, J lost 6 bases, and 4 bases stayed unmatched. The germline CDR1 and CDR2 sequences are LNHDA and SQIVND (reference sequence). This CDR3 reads CASGDRGPEAFF. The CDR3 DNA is TGTGCCAGCGGGGACAGGGGTCCTGAAGCTTTCTTT.

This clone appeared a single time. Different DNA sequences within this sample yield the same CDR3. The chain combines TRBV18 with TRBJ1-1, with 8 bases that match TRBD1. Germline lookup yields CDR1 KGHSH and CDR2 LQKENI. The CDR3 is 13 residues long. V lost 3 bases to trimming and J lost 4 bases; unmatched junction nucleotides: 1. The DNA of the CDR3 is TGTGCCAGCTCACCCACAGGGGGCACTGAAGCTTTCTTT. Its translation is CASSPTGGTEAFF.

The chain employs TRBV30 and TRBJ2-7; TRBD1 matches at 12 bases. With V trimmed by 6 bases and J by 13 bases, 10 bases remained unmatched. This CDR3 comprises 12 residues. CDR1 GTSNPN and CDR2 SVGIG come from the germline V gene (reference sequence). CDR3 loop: CACRDRGLMVYF. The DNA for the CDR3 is TGTGCCTGCCGGGACAGGGGGCTAATGGTATACTTC.

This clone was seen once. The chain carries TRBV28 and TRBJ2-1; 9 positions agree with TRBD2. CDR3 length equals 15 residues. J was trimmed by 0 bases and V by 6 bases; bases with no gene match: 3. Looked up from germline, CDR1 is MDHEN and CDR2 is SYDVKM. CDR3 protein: CASRSSGTSYNEQFF. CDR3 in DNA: TGTGCCAGCAGATCTAGCGGGACCTCCTACAATGAGCAGTTCTTC.

This CDR3 reads CASSSGRWDRANQPQHF. In DNA, the CDR3 is TGTGCCAGTAGTTCTGGGAGATGGGACAGGGCCAATCAGCCCCAGCATTTT. The rearrangement uses TRBV19 and TRBJ1-5, with 9 positions matching TRBD1. Germline V gene lookup returns CDR1 LNHDA and CDR2 SQIVND (reference sequence). The CDR3 has 17 residues. With 5 bases clipped from V and 3 bases from J, the junction kept 11 bases outside the gene matches.

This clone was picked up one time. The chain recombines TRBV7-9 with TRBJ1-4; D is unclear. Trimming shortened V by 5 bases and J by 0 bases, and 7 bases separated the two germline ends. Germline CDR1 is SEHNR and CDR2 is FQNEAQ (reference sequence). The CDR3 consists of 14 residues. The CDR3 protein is CASSRSATNEKLFF. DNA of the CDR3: TGTGCCAGCAGCCGTTCGGCAACTAATGAAAAACTGTTTTTT.

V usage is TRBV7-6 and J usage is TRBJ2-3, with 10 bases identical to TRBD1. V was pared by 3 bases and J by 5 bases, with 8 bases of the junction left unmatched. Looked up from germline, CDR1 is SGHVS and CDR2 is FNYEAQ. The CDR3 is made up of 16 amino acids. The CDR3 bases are TGTGCCAGCAGCTTTAAGACAGGGGGCCTTGTAGATACGCAGTATTTT. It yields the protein CASSFKTGGLVDTQYF. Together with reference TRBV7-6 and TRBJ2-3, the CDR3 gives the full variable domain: GAGVSQSPRYKVTKRGQDVALRCDPISGHVSLYWYRQALGQGPEFLTYFNYEAQQDKSGLPNDRFSAERPEGSISTLTIQRTEQRDSAMYRCASSFKTGGLVDTQYFGPGTRLTVL.

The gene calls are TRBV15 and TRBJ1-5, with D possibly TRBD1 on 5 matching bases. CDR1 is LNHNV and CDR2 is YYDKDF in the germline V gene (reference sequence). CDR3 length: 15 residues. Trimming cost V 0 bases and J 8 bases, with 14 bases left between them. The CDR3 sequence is CATSRDGGVTEPQHF. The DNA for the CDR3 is TGTGCCACCAGCAGAGATGGGGGGGTAACTGAGCCCCAGCATTTT.

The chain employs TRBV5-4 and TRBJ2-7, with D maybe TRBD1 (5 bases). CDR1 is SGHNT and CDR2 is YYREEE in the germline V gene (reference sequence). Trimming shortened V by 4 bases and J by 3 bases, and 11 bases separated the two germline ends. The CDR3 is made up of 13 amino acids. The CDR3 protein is CASSADRIYEQYF. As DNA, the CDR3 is TGTGCCAGCAGCGCAGACAGAATCTACGAGCAGTACTTC.

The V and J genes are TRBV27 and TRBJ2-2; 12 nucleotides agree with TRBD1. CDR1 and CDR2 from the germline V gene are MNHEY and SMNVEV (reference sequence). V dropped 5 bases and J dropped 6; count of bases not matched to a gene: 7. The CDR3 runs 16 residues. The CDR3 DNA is TGTGCCAGCAGTCTTTCCGGGACAGGGGGCCCCGGGGAGCTGTTTTTT. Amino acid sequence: CASSLSGTGGPGELFF.

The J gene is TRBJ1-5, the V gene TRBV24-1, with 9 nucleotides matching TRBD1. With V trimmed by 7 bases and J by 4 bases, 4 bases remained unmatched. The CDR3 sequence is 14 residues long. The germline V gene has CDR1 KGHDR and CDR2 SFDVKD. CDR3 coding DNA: TGTGCCACCAGGGGACAGGGTGGGAATCAGCCCCAGCATTTT. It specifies CATRGQGGNQPQHF.

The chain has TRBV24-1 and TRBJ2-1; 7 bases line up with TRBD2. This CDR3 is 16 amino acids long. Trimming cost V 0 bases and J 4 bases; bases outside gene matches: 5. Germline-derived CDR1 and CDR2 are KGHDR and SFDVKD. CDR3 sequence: CATSDLWRECYNEQFF. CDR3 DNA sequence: TGTGCCACCAGTGATTTGTGGCGGGAGTGTTACAATGAGCAGTTCTTC.

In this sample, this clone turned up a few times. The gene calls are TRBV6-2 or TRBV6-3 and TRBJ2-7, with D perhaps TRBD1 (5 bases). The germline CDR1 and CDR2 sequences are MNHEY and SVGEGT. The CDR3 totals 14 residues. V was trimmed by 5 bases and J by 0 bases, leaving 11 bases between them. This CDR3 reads CASSGQPPSYEQYF. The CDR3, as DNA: TGTGCCAGCAGTGGACAACCTCCCTCCTACGAGCAGTACTTC.

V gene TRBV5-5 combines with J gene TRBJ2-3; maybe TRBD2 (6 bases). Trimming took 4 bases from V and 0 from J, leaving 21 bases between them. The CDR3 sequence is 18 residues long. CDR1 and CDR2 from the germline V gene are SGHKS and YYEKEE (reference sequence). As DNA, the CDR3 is TGTGCCAGCAGCGGTCGGGAGCCACCGCCTTCTAGCACAGATACGCAGTATTTT. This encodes CASSGREPPPSSTDTQYF.

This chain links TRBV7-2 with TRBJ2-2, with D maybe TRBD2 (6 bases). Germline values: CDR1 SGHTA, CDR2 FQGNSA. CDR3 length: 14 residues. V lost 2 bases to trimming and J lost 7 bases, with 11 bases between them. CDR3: CASSLTGEIGELFF. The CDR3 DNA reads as TGTGCCAGCAGCTTAACGGGAGAAATCGGGGAGCTGTTTTTT.

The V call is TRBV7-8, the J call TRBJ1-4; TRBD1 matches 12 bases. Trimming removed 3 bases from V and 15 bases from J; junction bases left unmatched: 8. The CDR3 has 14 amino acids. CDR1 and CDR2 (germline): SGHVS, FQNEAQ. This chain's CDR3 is CASSFGTGGAKVFF. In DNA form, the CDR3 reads TGTGCCAGCAGCTTTGGGACAGGGGGCGCGAAGGTGTTTTTT.

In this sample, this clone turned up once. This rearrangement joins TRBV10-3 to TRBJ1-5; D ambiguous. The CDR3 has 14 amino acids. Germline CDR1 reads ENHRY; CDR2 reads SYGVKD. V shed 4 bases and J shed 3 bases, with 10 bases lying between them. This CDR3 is CAISGAGSNQPQHF. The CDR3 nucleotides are TGTGCCATCAGTGGGGCAGGCTCCAATCAGCCCCAGCATTTT.